The next 6 T cell receptor beta chains were all read from a single sample in a study of T-cell memory formation after mild COVID-19. From the 5' RACE reads, TCRdb called clonotypes with MiXCR, one entry per CDR3 protein. This table holds about 44,000 distinct CDR3 sequences, roughly 7% found once. Material for sequencing was PBMCs or a T cell subset sorted from them (not recorded which). Receptors were obtained from an adult who had mild COVID-19 (a few samples of this study predate the infection). Cell type and time point are not known.

The table lists this clonotype with many counts. The CDR3 nucleotides read TGTGCCAGCAGCCGTACACCTAATAATTCACCCCTCCACTTT. Its translation is CASSRTPNNSPLHF. The genes are TRBV11-2 and TRBJ1-6; no firm D call. CDR3 length equals 14 residues. Germline assignment: CDR1 SGHAT and CDR2 FQNNGV. V was pared by 5 bases and J by 5 bases, with 10 bases between.

This clonotype was counted at least ten times. V is TRBV5-1 and J is TRBJ2-3, with D possibly being TRBD1 (6 bases). The CDR3 covers 15 residues. V was cut by 1 base and J by 2 bases, with 11 bases left in between. CDR1 and CDR2 (germline): SGHRS, YFSETQ. The chain's CDR3 is CASSLLQGITDTQYF. The CDR3, as DNA: TGCGCCAGCAGCTTGTTACAGGGCATCACAGATACGCAGTATTTT.

This clonotype has a count of ten or more. The J gene is TRBJ2-1, the V gene TRBV19, with D perhaps TRBD1 (6 bases). The CDR3 sequence is 13 residues long. Trimming took 3 bases from V and 7 from J, leaving 10 bases between them. Germline loops: CDR1 LNHDA, CDR2 SQIVND (reference sequence). The CDR3 here is CASSILRGNEQFF. CDR3 coding DNA: TGTGCCAGTAGTATCTTAAGGGGGAATGAGCAGTTCTTC. Full variable domain (missing parts from reference TRBV19 and TRBJ2-1): DGGITQSPKYLFRKEGQNVTLSCEQNLNHDAMYWYRQDPGQGLRLIYYSQIVNDFQKGDIAEGYSVSREKKESFPLTVTSAQKNPTAFYLCASSILRGNEQFFGPGTRLTVL.

The CDR3 DNA reads TGTGCCAGCAGCTTTTCGGGGGGGATTAATGAAAAACTGTTTTTT. This encodes CASSFSGGINEKLFF. This chain connects TRBV7-8 to TRBJ1-4, with D possibly matching TRBD1 (5 bases). The CDR3 sequence is 15 residues long. Between the trimmed V and J ends, which lost 3 bases and 4 bases, there was a span of 12 bases. Germline CDR1 reads SGHVS; CDR2 reads FQNEAQ.

This clonotype has a count of ten or more. This sequence joins TRBV14 and TRBJ2-7, with a weak D call TRBD2 (6 bases). CDR3 length: 14 residues. V was cut by 3 bases and J by 6 bases, with 15 bases left in between. CDR1 and CDR2 from the germline V gene are SGHDN and FVKESK. The CDR3 DNA reads TGTGCCAGCAGCCACTCAACCGTGGGGGGCGAGCAGTACTTC. Translated, it gives CASSHSTVGGEQYF. Looking up the rest from reference TRBV14 and TRBJ2-7 gives the full variable domain: EAGVTQFPSHSVIEKGQTVTLRCDPISGHDNLYWYRRVMGKEIKFLLHFVKESKQDESGMPNNRFLAERTGGTYSTLKVQPAELEDSGVYFCASSHSTVGGEQYFGPGTRLTVT.

The sample holds a few counts of this clonotype. The chain joins TRBV3-1 to TRBJ2-3; D is uncertain. Between the trimmed V and J ends, which lost 4 bases and 6 bases, there was a span of 5 bases. The CDR3 covers 11 residues. Germline lookup yields CDR1 LGHDT and CDR2 YNNKEL (reference sequence). The CDR3 reads CASSRADTQYF. As DNA, the CDR3 is TGTGCCAGCAGCCGAGCGGATACGCAGTATTTT.